One and the same sample provided the 3 T cell receptor beta chains below, sequenced in a study of shared clonotypes between healthy human individuals (dated by TCRdb to about 2020). Library construction relied on the immunoSEQ multiplex PCR assay. Not all clones reach the TCRdb copy of this immuneACCESS table, which keeps in-frame sequences only. Checked studies attribute under half of the gap to unresolved V genes and leave the rest unexplained. In all, the sample holds about half a million clones, and about 76% of those were seen once. The ten largest clones represent approximately 13% of the sample. The sequencing sample was made of PBMCs. These receptors came from a woman aged 35 to 49 in good health. Some clones in this sample may be carry-over from other donors' samples.

V and J are TRBV4-1 and TRBJ2-7; D tentatively fits TRBD1 or TRBD2 (8 bases each). V gave up 3 bases and J gave up 6 bases, with 21 bases separating them. This CDR3 is 16 amino acids long. Germline lookup yields CDR1 MGHRA and CDR2 YSYEKL. The CDR3 coding sequence is TGCGCCAGCAGCCACCTTTTCCAGGGGGCGGGAGGCGAGCAGTACTTC. Translating it yields CASSHLFQGAGGEQYF.

The chain uses TRBV6-1 and TRBJ2-7, with 8 bases lining up with TRBD2. After removal of 2 bases from V and 7 bases from J, the junction contained 13 bases not matched to a gene. Germline CDR1 and CDR2: MNHNS and SASEGT. This CDR3 is 16 amino acids long. The DNA for the CDR3 is TGTGCCAGCAGTGAAAGTATAGGAGCGGGAGTGAATGAGCAGTACTTC. Amino acid sequence: CASSESIGAGVNEQYF.

The sample holds one count of this clone. The genes are TRBV11-2 and TRBJ1-2; 7 positions agree with TRBD1. The CDR3 length is 13 residues. V dropped 6 bases and J dropped 6; count of bases not matched to a gene: 7. Germline-derived CDR1 and CDR2 are SGHAT and FQNNGV. The CDR3 DNA is TGTGCCAGCAGATCGACAGGGATGGATGGCTACACCTTC. Translation gives CASRSTGMDGYTF. Supplemented by reference TRBV11-2 and TRBJ1-2, the full variable domain reads EAGVAQSPRYKIIEKRQSVAFWCNPISGHATLYWYQQILGQGPKLLIQFQNNGVVDDSQLPKDRFSAERLKGVDSTLKIQPAKLEDSAVYLCASRSTGMDGYTFGSGTRLTVV.